The 19 T cell receptor beta chains presented below share a single source sample, sequenced in a study of blood T cell repertoires in COVID-19. Profiled with immunoSEQ multiplex PCR; TCRdb holds only in-frame clones, not every one. The sample lists around 370,000 clones; 80% to 90% were seen once. Material for sequencing was peripheral blood. These receptors all come from a woman aged 50 to 60 with COVID-19, enrolled during active disease.

This clone was seen more than once but under ten times. The chain carries TRBV12-3 or TRBV12-4 and TRBJ1-1; no firm D call. This CDR3 spans 11 amino acids. V shed 6 bases and J shed 2 bases, with 4 bases lying between them. The CDR3 reads CASSFNTEAFF. In nucleotides, the CDR3 is TGTGCCAGCAGCTTTAACACTGAAGCTTTCTTT.

The sample holds many counts of this clone. The rearrangement links TRBV12-3 or TRBV12-4 to TRBJ1-2; no clear D. The CDR3 covers 13 residues. The V gene lost 5 bases and the J gene lost 3 bases, with 10 bases spanning the gap. This CDR3 reads CASSTGRYYGYTF. The DNA for the CDR3 is TGTGCCAGCAGTACCGGGAGATACTATGGCTACACCTTC.

The chain carries TRBV19 and TRBJ2-1; D is perhaps TRBD2 (5 bases). The germline gives CDR1 LNHDA, CDR2 SQIVND (reference sequence). V lost 2 bases, J lost 5 bases, and 13 bases lay in between. The CDR3 covers 15 residues. CDR3 protein: CASSISTGENNEQFF. CDR3 nucleotide sequence: TGTGCCAGTAGTATAAGCACCGGGGAAAACAATGAGCAGTTCTTC.

This clone showed up just once. The J gene is TRBJ2-5, the V gene TRBV15; TRBD2 matches 10 bases. With 8 bases clipped from V and 1 base from J, the junction kept 7 bases outside the gene matches. Per the germline V gene, CDR1 is LNHNV and CDR2 is YYDKDF (reference sequence). This CDR3 comprises 15 residues. The CDR3 coding sequence is TGTGCCACCGCCAGCGGGAGGGTTCCCCAAGAGACCCAGTACTTC. Its translation is CATASGRVPQETQYF.

V and J are TRBV6-5 and TRBJ1-5; 7 bases are shared with TRBD1. Unmatched junction bases numbered 3, after V lost 8 bases and J lost 2 bases. The CDR3 is made up of 13 amino acids. In germline, CDR1 is MNHEY, CDR2 SVGAGI. This CDR3 is CASLTGGNQPQHF. In DNA form, the CDR3 reads TGTGCCAGCCTAACAGGGGGCAATCAGCCCCAGCATTTT.

This chain links TRBV7-9 with TRBJ2-5; unclear D gene. The germline gives CDR1 SEHNR, CDR2 FQNEAQ (reference sequence). V gave up 6 bases and J gave up 5 bases, with 13 bases separating them. This CDR3 is built from 13 residues. This CDR3 is CASSWSQTETQYF. In DNA, the CDR3 is TGTGCCAGCAGTTGGAGCCAAACGGAGACCCAGTACTTC.

This clone was counted only a few times. V usage is TRBV3-1 (or the pseudogene TRBV3-2) and J usage is TRBJ2-7; TRBD2 matches at 9 bases. CDR1 is LGHDT and CDR2 is YNNKEL in the germline V gene (reference sequence). The J segment lost 4 bases and the V segment lost 1 base, leaving 8 bases of the junction unmatched. The CDR3 totals 16 residues. This chain's CDR3 is CASSQGRREGLYEQYF. The CDR3 coding sequence is TGTGCCAGCAGCCAAGGTCGGCGGGAGGGCCTTTACGAGCAGTACTTC.

The V and J genes are TRBV7-3 and TRBJ2-3, with 9 positions matching TRBD2. CDR1 and CDR2 (germline): SGHTA, FQGTGA. The ends lost 6 bases at V and 4 bases at J; junction bases unmatched: 2. This CDR3 has 13 residues. The CDR3 DNA follows: TGTGCCAGCAGTAGCGGGAGAGCAGATACGCAGTATTTT. Amino acids: CASSSGRADTQYF.

This chain uses TRBV2 with TRBJ2-2; D might be TRBD2 (6 bases). V gave up 8 bases and J gave up 0 bases, with 10 bases separating them. Germline CDR1 reads SNHLY; CDR2 reads FYNNEI. The CDR3 runs to 14 residues. CDR3 nucleotides: TGTGCCAGCGTCGGGGAGGCGAACACCGGGGAGCTGTTTTTT. Protein: CASVGEANTGELFF. The complete variable domain, with remaining parts taken from reference TRBV2 and TRBJ2-2, reads EPEVTQTPSHQVTQMGQEVILRCVPISNHLYFYWYRQILGQKVEFLVSFYNNEISEKSEIFDDQFSVERPDGSNFTLKIRSTKLEDSAMYFCASVGEANTGELFFGEGSRLTVL.

This clone appeared once. This rearrangement joins TRBV18 to TRBJ1-2, with a weak D call TRBD1 (6 bases). Germline V gene sequence: CDR1 KGHSH, CDR2 LQKENI. V was pared by 3 bases and J by 8 bases, with 16 bases between. The CDR3 is made up of 14 amino acids. CDR3 coding DNA: TGTGCCAGCTCACCCCTTAGGGGGGGGAGCGGCTACACCTTC. It is translated as CASSPLRGGSGYTF.

The chain couples TRBV5-6 to TRBJ2-7, with D possibly TRBD1 on 5 matching bases. Germline loops: CDR1 SGHDT, CDR2 YYEEEE. Trimming shortened V by 0 bases and J by 2 bases, and 9 bases separated the two germline ends. The CDR3 runs 14 residues. CDR3 nucleotide sequence: TGTGCCAGCAGCTTGGTGGGGCGGACCTACGAGCAGTACTTC. It yields the protein CASSLVGRTYEQYF. Supplemented by reference TRBV5-6 and TRBJ2-7, the full variable domain reads DAGVTQSPTHLIKTRGQQVTLRCSPKSGHDTVSWYQQALGQGPQFIFQYYEEEERQRGNFPDRFSGHQFPNYSSELNVNALLLGDSALYLCASSLVGRTYEQYFGPGTRLTVT.

This clone was found a few times. The J gene is TRBJ2-7, the V gene TRBV5-1, with no clear D. The CDR3 totals 13 residues. From germline, CDR1 is SGHRS and CDR2 YFSETQ. V shed 0 bases and J shed 2 bases, with 6 bases lying between them. CDR3 protein: CASSLELTYEQYF. CDR3 in DNA: TGCGCCAGCAGCTTGGAACTCACCTACGAGCAGTACTTC.

This chain joins TRBV6-2 or TRBV6-3 and TRBJ2-2; 8 bases match TRBD1. The CDR3 is 19 residues long. V was clipped by 6 bases and J by 1 base; unmatched bases: 16. Germline CDR1 and CDR2: MNHEY and SVGEGT. The CDR3 sequence is CASSPYGTGKTKNTGELFF. CDR3 DNA: TGTGCCAGCAGCCCATATGGGACAGGAAAGACAAAGAACACCGGGGAGCTGTTTTTT.

This sequence joins TRBV7-9 and TRBJ1-4, with D possibly matching TRBD1 (5 bases). Trimming took 5 bases from V and 1 from J, leaving 20 bases between them. The CDR3 sequence is 18 residues long. Germline V gene sequence: CDR1 SEHNR, CDR2 FQNEAQ (reference sequence). The CDR3 spells CASSLGGRSRGTNEKLFF. Written as DNA, the CDR3 is TGTGCCAGCAGCCTTGGCGGGAGGTCGAGGGGAACTAATGAAAAACTGTTTTTT.

V and J are TRBV12-5 and TRBJ1-2, with 7 positions matching TRBD1. With 3 bases clipped from V and 7 bases from J, the junction kept 8 bases outside the gene matches. The CDR3 has 14 amino acids. CDR1 and CDR2 from the germline V gene are LGHNT and FRNRAP. The CDR3 DNA follows: TGTGCTAGTGGTTTTAGGGCTCACAGGGGTGGCTACACCTTC. Protein: CASGFRAHRGGYTF.

The chain recombines TRBV11-2 with TRBJ2-7, with TRBD2 as a possible D gene (6 bases). Trimming removed 3 bases from V and 3 bases from J, with 27 bases in between. CDR1 is SGHAT, CDR2 FQNNGV, per germline. The CDR3 has 19 residues. Written as DNA, the CDR3 is TGTGCCAGCAGCTTTACTGAGGAGGGACGGCGAGGGAATAACTACGAGCAGTACTTC. Its protein product is CASSFTEEGRRGNNYEQYF.

The genes are TRBV6-6 and TRBJ1-4; D remains unclear. V was cut by 4 bases and J by 5 bases, with 14 bases left in between. This CDR3 contains 15 residues. Germline V gene sequence: CDR1 MNHNY, CDR2 SVGAGI (reference sequence). The CDR3 reads CASSSPTRSNEKLFF. The CDR3 DNA sequence: TGTGCCAGCAGTTCACCGACACGGTCCAATGAAAAACTGTTTTTT.

The chain combines TRBV12-5 with TRBJ2-3; 8 bases are shared with TRBD1. The V segment lost 5 bases and the J segment 6 bases; nucleotides outside the gene matches: 7. The CDR3 loop spans 14 amino acids. The germline gives CDR1 LGHNT, CDR2 FRNRAP. The CDR3 sequence is CASGGWTGIDTQYF. The CDR3 DNA reads TGTGCTAGTGGTGGATGGACAGGGATCGATACGCAGTATTTT.

The chain recombines TRBV25-1 with TRBJ2-7; 7 nucleotides agree with TRBD2. Germline assignment: CDR1 MGHDK and CDR2 SYGVNS. V trimming: 7 bases; J trimming: 3 bases; junction bases outside the gene matches: 9. The CDR3 has 14 residues. The CDR3 loop is CASTAGVGIYEQYF. Written as DNA, the CDR3 is TGTGCCAGCACCGCGGGAGTGGGGATCTACGAGCAGTACTTC.